This TCR beta chain was recorded in a study of shared clonotypes between healthy human individuals. Cells designated naive CD8 were CD45RO-negative and were positively selected for CCR7, with terminally differentiated effector memory CD45RA+ cells excluded. The table came from immunoSEQ multiplex PCR; TCRdb's copy has only in-frame clones and leaves some out. This table has almost 700,000 clones, about 90% appearing once. The CDR3 loop spans 13 amino acids. V lost 7 bases, J lost 0 bases, and 10 bases lay in between. The germline V gene encodes CDR1 SQVTM and CDR2 ANQGSEA. The study, taken as a whole, reports: Collection of samples was limited to blood; tissue repertoires likely differ. Four donors shared 4.5% to 6.5% of their naive CD4 clonotypes.

As concerns this clone: The antigen is not known.

The source of this sequence is a man between 25 and 39 years old in good health. This rearrangement joins TRBV29-1 to TRBJ2-1; D might be TRBD2 (6 bases). Material for sequencing was naive CD8+ T cells sorted from blood. CDR3 in DNA: TGCAGCGGGACTACCAGCTCCTACAATGAGCAGTTCTTC. It specifies CSGTTSSYNEQFF.